This T cell receptor (beta chain) came from a study of cytomegalovirus exposure and HLA in healthy donors. The CDR3 consists of 12 residues. Per germline, CDR1 LNHDA and CDR2 SQIVND (reference sequence). Trimming cost V 6 bases and J 5 bases, with 10 bases left between them. Whole-study results and caveats: The authors enumerated roughly 160 TCR beta chains as linked to cytomegalovirus. Relative to equally common others, HLA-associated TCR beta chains showed greater clonal expansion in a later analysis. Common viral pathogens seemed to be connected with several of the most significant clusters, according to a later analysis.

Primers for the PCR totalled 60 Vbeta and 13 Jbeta. Sequencing used immunoSEQ multiplex PCR; TCRdb keeps in-frame clones, though not all of them. The sample contains about 170,000 clones, roughly 80% of which appear only once. This clone has just one count. Antigen specificity is unknown. The receptor was isolated from a girl aged 2 to 9 in good health and CMV-seropositive. V usage is TRBV19 and J usage is TRBJ1-2, with D possibly matching TRBD1 (5 bases). Sequencing was performed on PBMCs. CDR3 loop: CASREQDYGYTF. CDR3 bases: TGTGCCAGTAGGGAACAGGATTATGGCTACACCTTC.